The next 17 T cell receptor beta chains were all read from a single sample in a study of CD8 T cells in Susac syndrome. Random hexamers were used to reverse transcribe an amount of roughly 0.5 to 1 ug RNA. Using its own MiXCR run on the immunoSEQ multiplex PCR reads, TCRdb lists one record per CDR3 protein. This table holds around 150,000 distinct CDR3 sequences, just under 95% found once. Sequenced sample: CD4+ T cells from PBMCs. All receptors derive from a human donor in good health.

V usage is TRBV2 and J usage is TRBJ1-3, with D possibly TRBD1 on 5 matching bases. Germline CDR1 and CDR2: SNHLY and FYNNEI. The V end lost 7 bases, the J end lost 0 bases, and 13 bases lay between the germline ends. This CDR3 contains 15 residues. CDR3 sequence: CASTPGSRSGNTIYF. CDR3 DNA sequence: TGTGCCAGCACCCCAGGGAGCCGCTCTGGAAACACCATATATTTT.

CDR3: CASSGDPDTQYF. CDR3 DNA sequence: TGTGCCAGCAGCGGGGACCCAGATACGCAGTATTTT. The chain employs TRBV5-4 and TRBJ2-3; D possibly uses TRBD1 or TRBD2 (5 bases each). The CDR3 is made up of 12 amino acids. Trimming stripped 4 bases from V and 4 bases from J, with 7 bases between. Germline CDR1 SGHNT, CDR2 YYREEE (reference sequence).

This rearrangement joins TRBV2 to TRBJ2-1; D unclear. The CDR3 length is 12 residues. V was cut by 7 bases and J by 6 bases, with 10 bases left in between. Germline V gene data show CDR1 as SNHLY and CDR2 as FYNNEI. CDR3 in amino acids: CASTAESNEQFF. CDR3 DNA sequence: TGTGCCAGCACGGCCGAGTCCAATGAGCAGTTCTTC.

The rearrangement links TRBV7-9 to TRBJ1-2, with unresolved D. Germline CDR1 and CDR2: SEHNR and FQNEAQ (reference sequence). This CDR3 region has 12 residues. Trimming left V 4 bases short and J 8 bases short, with 11 bases between. The CDR3, as DNA: TGTGCCAGCAGCTCCGAAGTTGGGGGCTACACCTTC. This encodes CASSSEVGGYTF.

This chain connects TRBV7-7 to TRBJ2-7; D unresolved. V was cut by 1 base and J by 3 bases, with 7 bases left in between. The CDR3 is made up of 13 amino acids. Per the germline V gene, CDR1 is SSHAT and CDR2 is FNYEAQ (reference sequence). The CDR3 DNA reads TGTGCCAGCAGCTTAGGGACCTACTACGAGCAGTACTTC. Amino acids: CASSLGTYYEQYF.

V is TRBV9 and J is TRBJ1-5; D is undetermined. Trimming took off 1 base at V and 5 bases at J, with 7 bases between the two ends. The CDR3 extends over 13 amino acids. CDR1 and CDR2 (germline): SGDLS, YYNGEE. This CDR3 is CASSVSNDQPQHF. The CDR3 DNA is TGTGCCAGCAGCGTAAGCAACGATCAGCCCCAGCATTTT.

This clonotype was seen just once. J is TRBJ2-7 and V is TRBV27; 8 positions match TRBD1. There are 14 residues in the CDR3. Germline CDR1 reads MNHEY; CDR2 reads SMNVEV (reference sequence). V shed 4 bases, J shed 2 bases, and the junction held 4 bases outside the gene matches. CDR3 sequence: CASSSVGQAYEQYF. The CDR3 region has the DNA TGTGCCAGCAGTTCGGTGGGACAGGCCTACGAGCAGTACTTC.

The CDR3 loop reads CATSRGGRKETQYF. In nucleotides, the CDR3 is TGTGCCACCAGCAGAGGAGGGCGAAAAGAGACCCAGTACTTC. This chain connects TRBV15 to TRBJ2-5; tentative D call: TRBD2 (5 bases). V lost 1 base to trimming and J lost 3 bases, with 9 bases between them. The CDR3 is 14 residues long. Germline-derived CDR1 and CDR2 are LNHNV and YYDKDF (reference sequence).

V usage is TRBV27 and J usage is TRBJ1-6; no clear D gene. The CDR3 extends over 13 amino acids. Germline assignment: CDR1 MNHEY and CDR2 SMNVEV (reference sequence). V shed 7 bases and J shed 7 bases, with 11 bases lying between them. The CDR3 nucleotides read TGTGCCAGCACCCACGGAGGGAATTCACCCCTCCACTTT. Its protein product is CASTHGGNSPLHF.

The chain recombines TRBV4-1 with TRBJ1-2; a possible D gene is TRBD1 (5 bases). V lost 0 bases and J lost 7, with 12 bases in between. Germline V gene lookup returns CDR1 MGHRA and CDR2 YSYEKL. This CDR3 region has 14 residues. The CDR3 coding sequence is TGCGCCAGCAGCCAAGAGGAGGGGATCGGTGGCTACACCTTC. This codes for CASSQEEGIGGYTF.

This sequence joins TRBV30 and TRBJ2-7; D unclear. Germline V lookup: CDR1 GTSNPN, CDR2 SVGIG (reference sequence). Trimming shortened V by 7 bases and J by 3 bases, and 4 bases separated the two germline ends. There are 9 residues in the CDR3. The CDR3 region is CAFCYEQYF. The CDR3, as DNA: TGTGCCTTCTGCTACGAGCAGTACTTC.

This rearrangement joins TRBV6-1 to TRBJ1-2; a weak D match, TRBD1 (5 bases). Germline V gives CDR1 MNHNS, CDR2 SASEGT. CDR3 length: 14 amino acids. Trimming took 7 bases from V and 0 from J, leaving 12 bases between them. Written as DNA, the CDR3 is TGTGCCAGCACCAGGGACTACCCTAACTATGGCTACACCTTC. The encoded protein is CASTRDYPNYGYTF.

The chain couples TRBV4-2 to TRBJ1-5, with 10 bases lining up with TRBD1. Germline CDR1 is LGHNA and CDR2 is YNFKEQ. Trimming at V came to 4 bases and at J to 1 base, leaving 4 bases not matched to a gene. The CDR3 extends over 16 amino acids. Written as DNA, the CDR3 is TGTGCCAGCAGCCTCCGACAGGGGGCAAGCAATCAGCCCCAGCATTTT. It encodes CASSLRQGASNQPQHF.

The CDR3 is CASSSGFDRNEQYF. Here the CDR3 DNA reads TGTGCCAGCAGCTCCGGGTTCGATCGGAACGAGCAGTACTTC. The rearrangement uses TRBV9 and TRBJ2-7, with D uncertain. The CDR3 consists of 14 residues. Germline CDR1 is SGDLS and CDR2 is YYNGEE. V was pared by 4 bases and J by 5 bases, with 16 bases between.

This rearrangement joins TRBV12-3 or TRBV12-4 to TRBJ1-1; 7 nucleotides match TRBD1. Trimming removed 7 bases from V and 6 bases from J; junction bases left unmatched: 8. The CDR3 runs to 13 residues. This CDR3 reads CASTRQGSPEAFF. CDR3 DNA sequence: TGTGCCAGCACCAGACAGGGATCCCCTGAAGCTTTCTTT.

The gene calls are TRBV5-1 and TRBJ2-5; TRBD1 matches at 9 bases. Germline trimming cut 3 bases from V and 1 base from J; bases unmatched to any gene: 7. The CDR3 length is 16 residues. Germline CDR1 reads SGHRS; CDR2 reads YFSETQ. The CDR3 DNA follows: TGCGCCAGCAGCTGGGGACAGGGAGGGGCCCAAGAGACCCAGTACTTC. Protein sequence: CASSWGQGGAQETQYF.

The genes are TRBV29-1 and TRBJ1-1, with D possibly TRBD1 on 5 matching bases. With 3 bases removed from V and 1 base from J, the gap between germline ends came to 9 bases. This CDR3 comprises 13 residues. In germline, CDR1 is SQVTM, CDR2 ANQGSEA. CDR3 residues: CSVEGVANTEAFF. CDR3 coding DNA: TGCAGCGTTGAGGGGGTCGCGAACACTGAAGCTTTCTTT.